This T cell receptor (beta chain) was sequenced for a study of cytomegalovirus exposure and HLA in healthy donors. This CDR3 is built from 12 residues. V lost 1 base and J lost 8, with 8 bases in between. Germline V gene sequence: CDR1 SGHVS, CDR2 FQNEAQ. PCR employed 60 Vbeta and 13 Jbeta primers. Repertoires were generated with immunoSEQ multiplex PCR, while TCRdb's copy carries only in-frame clones and drops some. The sample has under 200,000 clones, around three quarters seen once. Sequencing was done on a sample of PBMCs. This receptor was taken from a woman between 40 and 55 years old in good health and CMV-seronegative. The J gene is TRBJ1-1, the V gene TRBV7-8, with D maybe TRBD1 (6 bases). The CDR3 here is CASSLVQGEAFF. The DNA of the CDR3 is TGTGCCAGCAGCTTAGTCCAGGGGGAAGCTTTCTTT.